Listed below are T cell receptor beta chains from one sample, sequenced in a study of cytomegalovirus exposure and HLA in healthy donors. The assay was immunoSEQ multiplex PCR, and TCRdb's table has in-frame clones only and misses some. Among 100,000 to 150,000 clones, about 80% were seen once, and the ten largest hold over 2.5%. The sample was PBMCs. The source is a woman aged 45-60 years in good health and CMV-seronegative. Each CDR3 is given without its conserved first and last residue. Fields, in order: V gene, J gene, CDR3 protein.

v_gene: TRBV28
j_gene: TRBJ2-1
CDR3aa: ASSPGTGAYEQF

v_gene: TRBV7-2
j_gene: TRBJ1-2
CDR3aa: ASRRTAQGNYGYT

v_gene: TRBV29-1
j_gene: TRBJ1-4
CDR3aa: SVLMTGREKLF

v_gene: TRBV27
j_gene: TRBJ2-1
CDR3aa: ASSLAGSSYNEQF

v_gene: TRBV6-1
j_gene: TRBJ1-5
CDR3aa: ASSDEVRAPQH

v_gene: TRBV27
j_gene: TRBJ1-1
CDR3aa: ASRAGGLSNTEAF

v_gene: TRBV2
j_gene: TRBJ1-2
CDR3aa: ASSLRRQDSGYT

v_gene: TRBV27
j_gene: TRBJ2-2
CDR3aa: ASSPLTGELF

v_gene: TRBV29-1
j_gene: TRBJ1-2
CDR3aa: SVVVQGDYGYT

v_gene: TRBV5-1
j_gene: TRBJ1-1
CDR3aa: ASKEGNTEAF

v_gene: TRBV27
j_gene: TRBJ2-7
CDR3aa: ASSFTRQGYEQY

v_gene: TRBV7-2
j_gene: TRBJ2-7
CDR3aa: ASSSQFQAFDEQY

v_gene: TRBV9
j_gene: TRBJ2-5
CDR3aa: ASGAGQETQY

v_gene: TRBV7-9
j_gene: TRBJ2-1
CDR3aa: ASSLDEYNEQF

v_gene: TRBV7-8
j_gene: TRBJ2-7
CDR3aa: ASSPGTSGTYEQY

v_gene: TRBV30
j_gene: TRBJ1-4
CDR3aa: AWSLITGTAEKLF

v_gene: TRBV28
j_gene: TRBJ2-7
CDR3aa: ASSFVPGTGDVSYEQY

v_gene: TRBV25-1
j_gene: TRBJ2-7
CDR3aa: ASSALRDWQIYEQY

v_gene: TRBV11-2
j_gene: TRBJ2-5
CDR3aa: ASSLGTGMVETQY

v_gene: TRBV27
j_gene: TRBJ2-3
CDR3aa: ASTTYSGSSADTQY

v_gene: TRBV5-1
j_gene: TRBJ2-7
CDR3aa: ASSVAGGPYEQY

v_gene: TRBV5-1
j_gene: TRBJ2-1
CDR3aa: ASGFTGDKSPF

v_gene: TRBV9
j_gene: TRBJ2-1
CDR3aa: ASSVSSVVDNEQF

v_gene: TRBV19
j_gene: TRBJ1-1
CDR3aa: ASSMEDRGDTEAF

v_gene: TRBV10-2
j_gene: TRBJ1-5
CDR3aa: ASNQGVNQPQH

v_gene: TRBV11-2
j_gene: TRBJ2-5
CDR3aa: ASSLSGETQY

v_gene: TRBV27
j_gene: TRBJ2-1
CDR3aa: ASTPGTSGSIGSYNEQF

v_gene: TRBV18
j_gene: TRBJ2-5
CDR3aa: ASSPAIALGETQY

v_gene: TRBV6-1
j_gene: TRBJ2-7
CDR3aa: ASSDLTSGSYEQY

v_gene: TRBV6-5
j_gene: TRBJ2-7
CDR3aa: ASSYGREESYEQY

v_gene: TRBV27
j_gene: TRBJ1-6
CDR3aa: ASTPFSSRSPLH

v_gene: TRBV7-6
j_gene: TRBJ2-7
CDR3aa: ASSPPGTGVSNEQY

v_gene: TRBV7-7
j_gene: TRBJ2-1
CDR3aa: ASSLGGTGAYNEQF

v_gene: TRBV6-1
j_gene: TRBJ2-1
CDR3aa: ASKSGMTDSNEQF

v_gene: TRBV4-2
j_gene: TRBJ2-7
CDR3aa: ASSLGTGVYEQY

v_gene: TRBV29-1
j_gene: TRBJ2-1
CDR3aa: SVATGTSVGNEQF

v_gene: TRBV19
j_gene: TRBJ1-6
CDR3aa: ASSRAANNSPLH

v_gene: TRBV10-3
j_gene: TRBJ2-7
CDR3aa: AISESVRGPVEQY

v_gene: TRBV5-1
j_gene: TRBJ2-6
CDR3aa: ASSLGWGHPSGANVLT

v_gene: TRBV12-2
j_gene: TRBJ2-7
CDR3aa: ASRLAASGMYEQY

v_gene: TRBV13
j_gene: .
CDR3aa: ASSPNGGTYEQY

v_gene: TRBV7-2
j_gene: TRBJ1-4
CDR3aa: ASSFYDRGEKLF

v_gene: TRBV2
j_gene: TRBJ2-5
CDR3aa: ASTNTLAGLGTQY

v_gene: TRBV4-3
j_gene: TRBJ2-5
CDR3aa: ASSQAQGPRETQY

v_gene: TRBV6-5
j_gene: TRBJ2-1
CDR3aa: ASSLGSSYNEQF

v_gene: TRBV6-6
j_gene: TRBJ1-4
CDR3aa: ASRVFTGGNEKLF